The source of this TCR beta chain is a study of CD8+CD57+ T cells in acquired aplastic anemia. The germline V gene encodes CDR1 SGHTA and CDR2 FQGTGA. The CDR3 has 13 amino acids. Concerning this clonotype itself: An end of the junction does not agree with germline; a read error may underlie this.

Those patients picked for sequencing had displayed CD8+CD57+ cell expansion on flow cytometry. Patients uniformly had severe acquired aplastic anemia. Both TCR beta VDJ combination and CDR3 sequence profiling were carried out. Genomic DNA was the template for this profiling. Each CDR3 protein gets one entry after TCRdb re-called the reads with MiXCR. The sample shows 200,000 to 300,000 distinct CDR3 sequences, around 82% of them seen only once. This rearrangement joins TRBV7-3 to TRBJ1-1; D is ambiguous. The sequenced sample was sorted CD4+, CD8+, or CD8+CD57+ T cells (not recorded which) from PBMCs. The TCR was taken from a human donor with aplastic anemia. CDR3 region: CASSLIRTSGTGF. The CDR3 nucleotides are TGTGCCAGCAGCTTAATTCGGACTAGCGGAACGGGGTTT.